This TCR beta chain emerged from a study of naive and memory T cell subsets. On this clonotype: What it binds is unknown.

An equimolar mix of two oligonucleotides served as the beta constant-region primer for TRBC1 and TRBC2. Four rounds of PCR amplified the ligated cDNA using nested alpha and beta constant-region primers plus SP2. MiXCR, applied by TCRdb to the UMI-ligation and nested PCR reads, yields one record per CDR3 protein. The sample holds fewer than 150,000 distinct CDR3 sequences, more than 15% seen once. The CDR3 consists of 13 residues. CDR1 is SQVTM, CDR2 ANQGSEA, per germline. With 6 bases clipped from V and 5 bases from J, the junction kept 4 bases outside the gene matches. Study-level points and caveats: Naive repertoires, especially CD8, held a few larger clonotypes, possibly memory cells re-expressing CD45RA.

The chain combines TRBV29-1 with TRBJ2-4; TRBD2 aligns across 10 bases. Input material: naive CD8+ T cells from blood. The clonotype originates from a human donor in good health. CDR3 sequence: CSVAGGIENIQYF. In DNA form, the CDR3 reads TGCAGCGTAGCGGGAGGGATCGAAAACATTCAGTACTTC.